This T cell receptor beta chain is from a study of T cell responses to AZD1222 COVID-19 vaccine. General study results and limits: Vaccine-associated CD4 TCRs spanned spike, dominant at 160-218 and 743-854. Donors were mostly white British, more females; clonal diversity possibly underestimated. Just a handful of AZD1222 recipients were seropositive at baseline. Repertoires were sampled only after the peak T cell response.

Profiling relied on immunoSEQ multiplex PCR, and the TCRdb table lists in-frame clones only, not all of them. The data contain approximately 57,000 clones, 86% of them singletons. In this sample, this clone turned up a few times. Its antigen is unknown. This TCR was sampled from an adult in good health. The specimen was peripheral blood, collected on day 0 of AZD1222 vaccination.

The CDR3 spells CASSAQPQETQYF. The CDR3 DNA reads TGTGCCAGCAGTGCGCAGCCCCAAGAGACCCAGTACTTC. V is TRBV6-4 and J is TRBJ2-5; D ambiguous. V was shortened by 4 bases and J by 1 base, with 7 bases between the two germline ends. The CDR3 sequence is 13 residues long. From germline, CDR1 is MRHNA and CDR2 SNTAGT.